The 8 T cell receptor beta chains given below trace back to one sample, sequenced in a study of blood T cell repertoires in COVID-19. TCRdb keeps only in-frame clones here, not all; method: immunoSEQ multiplex PCR. The sample includes approximately 210,000 clones, 65% to 85% of them seen just once. The sequencing input was PBMCs or T cells enriched from blood (not recorded which). All receptors come from a woman aged 60 to 75 who had recovered from COVID-19.

The chain has TRBV3-1 (or the pseudogene TRBV3-2) and TRBJ2-7; a possible D gene is TRBD1 (6 bases). From germline, CDR1 is LGHDT and CDR2 YNNKEL (reference sequence). V was shortened by 0 bases and J by 6 bases, with 12 bases between the two germline ends. CDR3 size: 14 residues. CDR3 DNA sequence: TGTGCCAGCAGCCAAGACAGGGGTCGGTTCGAGCAGTACTTC. This encodes CASSQDRGRFEQYF.

The chain couples TRBV4-3 to TRBJ1-1; 8 nucleotides line up with TRBD1. The ends lost 2 bases at V and 0 bases at J; junction bases unmatched: 5. The CDR3 runs to 16 residues. CDR1 is LGHNA and CDR2 is YSLEER in the germline V gene. In DNA, the CDR3 is TGCGCCAGCAGCCAAACGACAGGGGCCCTGAACACTGAAGCTTTCTTT. Its protein product is CASSQTTGALNTEAFF.

The chain uses TRBV7-2 and TRBJ1-2; D gene unclear. This CDR3 contains 11 residues. Germline V gene data show CDR1 as SGHTA and CDR2 as FQGNSA. Trimming shortened V by 5 bases and J by 3 bases, and 4 bases separated the two germline ends. CDR3 DNA sequence: TGTGCCAGCAGCGACTACTATGGCTACACCTTC. Translation: CASSDYYGYTF. The variable domain in full, completed from reference TRBV7-2 and TRBJ1-2, reads GAGVSQSPSNKVTEKGKDVELRCDPISGHTALYWYRQSLGQGLEFLIYFQGNSAPDKSGLPSDRFSAERTGGSVSTLTIQRTQQEDSAVYLCASSDYYGYTFGSGTRLTVV.

This chain joins TRBV27 and TRBJ1-5; weak D call: TRBD1 (5 bases). Germline V gene sequence: CDR1 MNHEY, CDR2 SMNVEV (reference sequence). The CDR3 runs to 14 residues. Trimming left V 6 bases short and J 0 bases short, with 9 bases between. CDR3 coding DNA: TGTGCCAGCAGGGCAGGGAATAGCAATCAGCCCCAGCATTTT. Protein: CASRAGNSNQPQHF.

In nucleotides, the CDR3 is TGTGCCAGCAGTCGGGGACAGGCTTCCTACGAGCAGTACTTC. It is translated as CASSRGQASYEQYF. The chain carries TRBV11-2 and TRBJ2-7; 8 nucleotides agree with TRBD1. The germline gives CDR1 SGHAT, CDR2 FQNNGV. V shed 6 bases, J shed 1 base, and the junction held 5 bases outside the gene matches. This CDR3 comprises 14 residues. The complete variable domain, with remaining parts taken from reference TRBV11-2 and TRBJ2-7, reads EAGVAQSPRYKIIEKRQSVAFWCNPISGHATLYWYQQILGQGPKLLIQFQNNGVVDDSQLPKDRFSAERLKGVDSTLKIQPAKLEDSAVYLCASSRGQASYEQYFGPGTRLTVT.

CDR3 amino acids: CASSGLEAGHQADTQYF. CDR3 in DNA: TGTGCCAGCAGTGGACTCGAAGCCGGGCACCAGGCAGATACGCAGTATTTT. V and J are TRBV27 and TRBJ2-3, with D possibly being TRBD2 (5 bases). CDR3 size: 17 residues. CDR1 is MNHEY and CDR2 is SMNVEV in the germline V gene (reference sequence). V lost 5 bases and J lost 4, with 22 bases in between.

The chain couples TRBV7-2 to TRBJ2-3, with D maybe TRBD2 (5 bases). CDR1 and CDR2 (germline): SGHTA, FQGNSA. CDR3 length: 11 residues. V lost 6 bases, J lost 4 bases, and 5 bases lay in between. CDR3 nucleotide sequence: TGTGCCAGCAGGCGGGCAGATACGCAGTATTTT. Translated: CASRRADTQYF.

The chain joins TRBV19 to TRBJ2-5; D remains unclear. The CDR3 spans 15 residues. V lost 3 bases, J lost 1 base, and 12 bases lay in between. Looked up from germline, CDR1 is LNHDA and CDR2 is SQIVND (reference sequence). The CDR3 is CASSISSSTQETQYF. The CDR3, as DNA: TGTGCCAGTAGTATCTCCTCAAGCACCCAAGAGACCCAGTACTTC.